The rows below give T cell receptor beta chains drawn from one sample of a study of regulatory T cells in long-lasting Graves disease. TCRdb used MiXCR to reprocess the multiplex PCR reads, holding one entry per CDR3 protein. This repertoire shows about 660,000 distinct CDR3 sequences, around 30% found once; its top ten account for about 40%. Sequencing was performed on peripheral blood mononuclear cells (PBMCs), taken when the disease was refractory, from a patient treated with antithyroid drugs. Receptor source: a female donor with Graves disease. The CDR3 runs from the conserved cysteine through the conserved F or W. Each record gives: J gene, clone size, D gene, V gene, CDR3 DNA, CDR3 protein. D genes are given only for firm matches. Only some rows state a clone size, as once, few, many or a class for expanded clones.

TRBJ2-7 | few | TRBD2 | TRBV6-1 | TGTGCCAGCAGTGAGGTACTAGCGGGAGGTGGCCCTATGGGCGAGCAGTACTTC | CASSEVLAGGGPMGEQYF
TRBJ1-2 | few | - | TRBV29-1 | TGCAGCGTCGGAGGGGTCAGACCTGACTATGGCTACACCTTC | CSVGGVRPDYGYTF
TRBJ2-7 | - | TRBD2 | TRBV3-1 | TGTGCCAGCAGCCACGGGACTAGCGGGATCGAGCAGTACTTC | CASSHGTSGIEQYF
TRBJ1-2 | - | - | TRBV9 | TGTGCCAGCAGCGTACACTTCTCCGATGCTAGCCATGGCTACACCTTC | CASSVHFSDASHGYTF
TRBJ2-7 | - | TRBD1 | TRBV29-1 | TGCAGCGTTTCACAGGGGGACAGCTCCTACGAGCAGTACTTC | CSVSQGDSSYEQYF
TRBJ1-1 | - | - | TRBV20-1 | TGCAGTGCTAGAGATCGCGACATTATTGAAGCTTTCTTT | CSARDRDIIEAFF
TRBJ2-7 | - | - | TRBV11-2 | TGTGCCAGCAGCTTAGATCCTAGCGGGACAGGGTTAACCTACGAGCAGTACTTC | CASSLDPSGTGLTYEQYF
TRBJ2-7 | - | TRBD1 | TRBV7-9 | TGTGCCAGCAGGCCTACACAGGGGGTCGTAAACGAGCAGTACTTC | CASRPTQGVVNEQYF
TRBJ1-1 | - | - | TRBV7-2 | TGTGCCAGCAGCTTAGCGGGGTCAGGTCCGACTGAAGCTTTCTTT | CASSLAGSGPTEAFF
TRBJ2-5 | - | - | TRBV6-1 | TGTGCCAGCAGTGAAGCACAGGGCGCAGAAGAGACCCAGTACTTC | CASSEAQGAEETQYF
TRBJ1-1 | - | - | TRBV28 | TGTGCCAGCATTACGAGCACTGAAGCTTTCTTT | CASITSTEAFF
TRBJ1-2 | many | TRBD1 | TRBV28 | TGTGCCAGCAGACAATGGGACAGAGACTATGGCTACACCTTC | CASRQWDRDYGYTF
TRBJ1-1 | - | TRBD1 | TRBV18 | TGTGCCAGCGCCCAGGGGGCCACTGAAGCTTTCTTT | CASAQGATEAFF
TRBJ1-4 | - | TRBD1 | TRBV7-9 | TGTGCCAGCAGCCTAACAGGGGGCCTTGTAGGAAGTGAAAAACTGTTTTTT | CASSLTGGLVGSEKLFF
TRBJ2-2 | - | - | TRBV30 | TGTGCCTGGAGTGGGCCCCCCGGGGAGCTGTTTTTT | CAWSGPPGELFF
TRBJ1-2 | - | - | TRBV5-4 | TGTGCCAGCAGCATACAGGGAGGCAACTATGGCTACACCTTC | CASSIQGGNYGYTF
TRBJ1-4 | many | - | TRBV2 | TGTGCCAGCAATCTCGCAACTAATGAAAAACTGTTTTTT | CASNLATNEKLFF
TRBJ1-5 | few | TRBD1 | TRBV18 | TGTGCCAGCTCACCGACAGGGGGCGCGGGCCAGCCCCAGCATTTT | CASSPTGGAGQPQHF
TRBJ2-7 | few | TRBD2 | TRBV3-1 | TGTGCCAGCAGCCAAAGGACTAGCGGGAGGGGTGAGCAGTACTTC | CASSQRTSGRGEQYF
TRBJ2-7 | many | - | TRBV6-1 | TGTGCCAGCAGTCGGGACACCAATGCCTACGAGCAGTACTTC | CASSRDTNAYEQYF
TRBJ2-1 | - | - | TRBV2 | TGTGCCAGCAGTGATAACAATGAGCAGTTCTTC | CASSDNNEQFF
TRBJ1-2 | - | - | TRBV19 | TGTGCCAGTGTTCCAGGGCCGCGGGACTATGGCTACACCTTC | CASVPGPRDYGYTF
TRBJ1-1 | few | TRBD1 | TRBV2 | TGTGCCAGCAGGGTATACAGGGGGGTGAACACTGAAGCTTTCTTT | CASRVYRGVNTEAFF
TRBJ1-3 | - | - | TRBV5-6 | TGTGCCAGCAGCTTGGCGGGGTTTGGAAACACCATATATTTT | CASSLAGFGNTIYF
TRBJ2-7 | - | - | TRBV20-1 | TGCAGTGCTAGAGATCTCAGGACAGTAACCTACGAGCAGTACTTC | CSARDLRTVTYEQYF
TRBJ1-1 | many | - | TRBV28 | TGTGCCAGCAGTCTGACAGCACTCCCAACTGAAGCTTTCTTT | CASSLTALPTEAFF
TRBJ1-5 | - | - | TRBV20-1 | TGCAGTGCTAGGGAGACAGGTTTTCAGCCCCAGCATTTT | CSARETGFQPQHF
TRBJ2-1 | - | TRBD2 | TRBV6-1 | TGTGCCAGCAGTCTACAGACTAGCGGGAGTTTGAATGAGCAGTTCTTC | CASSLQTSGSLNEQFF
TRBJ2-5 | once | - | TRBV5-4 | TGTGCCAGCAGCTCCGCAGGGCAAGAGACCCAGTACTTC | CASSSAGQETQYF
TRBJ2-7 | many | - | TRBV2 | TGTGCCAGCAAGACAGGATCCTACGAGCAGTACTTC | CASKTGSYEQYF
TRBJ2-5 | many | - | TRBV5-4 | TGTGCCAGCAGCTTAGGGGGAGGATACCAAGAGACCCAGTACTTC | CASSLGGGYQETQYF
TRBJ1-3 | many | - | TRBV28 | TGTGCCAGCAGTTTGGCAGCTGGAAACACCATATATTTT | CASSLAAGNTIYF
TRBJ1-1 | - | - | TRBV5-1 | TGCGCCAGCAGCTCGACCGGGACTTTTAGCACTGAAGCTTTCTTT | CASSSTGTFSTEAFF
TRBJ1-3 | - | - | TRBV5-1 | TGCGCCAGCAGCGGGAACGGAGACTCTGGAAACACCATATATTTT | CASSGNGDSGNTIYF
TRBJ1-1 | few | TRBD1 | TRBV30 | TGTGCCTGGAGTCAGCCCTACAGGGGAAGGACTGAAGCTTTCTTT | CAWSQPYRGRTEAFF
TRBJ2-5 | - | - | TRBV14 | TGTGCCAGCAGCCCCGGGACTTTCCTGACTCTGATGCAAGAGACCCAGTACTTC | CASSPGTFLTLMQETQYF
TRBJ1-1 | few | TRBD1 | TRBV7-2 | TGTGCCAGCAGCCGAGACGGGGACAGGGGACCAAAAGCTTTCTTT | CASSRDGDRGPKAFF
TRBJ2-3 | - | - | TRBV28 | TGTGCCAGCAGTTTGGTCGACCGCACAGATACGCAGTATTTT | CASSLVDRTDTQYF
TRBJ1-5 | - | - | TRBV12-3/TRBV12-4 | TGTGCCAGCAGTCCCCCGGGACGCAATCAGCCCCAGCATTTT | CASSPPGRNQPQHF
TRBJ1-1 | few | - | TRBV12-3/TRBV12-4 | TGTGCCAGCAGTTCCAGGCCGGGCCACCCAGAAGCTTTCTTT | CASSSRPGHPEAFF
TRBJ2-2 | - | - | TRBV27 | TGTGCCAGCAGGCCGATAACTAGTTGGGGGGCCGGGGAGCTGTTTTTT | CASRPITSWGAGELFF
TRBJ1-5 | - | TRBD1 | TRBV6-1 | TGTGCCAGCAGGAACAGGGGGCATCAGCCCCAGCATTTT | CASRNRGHQPQHF
TRBJ1-3 | few | TRBD1 | TRBV15 | TGTGCCACCAGCCCACACCCCCGGGACAGCTCTGGAAACGCCATATATTTT | CATSPHPRDSSGNAIYF
TRBJ1-1 | - | - | TRBV11-2 | TGTGCCAGCAGCCCCGGGGCTACCGAGTCTTTT | CASSPGATESF
TRBJ2-7 | - | TRBD2 | TRBV7-3 | TGTGCCAGCAGCTCAACCAGAGGGACTAGTGACGAGCAGTACTTC | CASSSTRGTSDEQYF
TRBJ2-5 | - | - | TRBV6-5 | TGTGCCAGCAGTTCCAACCGGGACAACCAAGAGACCCAGTACTTC | CASSSNRDNQETQYF